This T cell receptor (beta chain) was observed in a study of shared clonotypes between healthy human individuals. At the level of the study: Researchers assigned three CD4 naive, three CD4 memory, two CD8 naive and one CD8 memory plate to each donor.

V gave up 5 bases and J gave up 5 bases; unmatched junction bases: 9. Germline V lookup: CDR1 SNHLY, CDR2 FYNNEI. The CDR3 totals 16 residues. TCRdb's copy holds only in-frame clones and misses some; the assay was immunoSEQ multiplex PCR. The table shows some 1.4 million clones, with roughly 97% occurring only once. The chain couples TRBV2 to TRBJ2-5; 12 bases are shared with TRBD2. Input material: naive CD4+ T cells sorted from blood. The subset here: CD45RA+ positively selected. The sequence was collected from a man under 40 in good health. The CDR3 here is CASSLGTSGPLETQYF. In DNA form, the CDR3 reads TGTGCCAGCAGTCTAGGGACTAGCGGGCCCCTGGAGACCCAGTACTTC.